The 26 T cell receptor beta chains given below trace back to one sample, sequenced in a study of blood T cell repertoires in COVID-19. The repertoire was sequenced with immunoSEQ multiplex PCR; TCRdb's copy has only in-frame clones and lacks some. This sample has roughly 150,000 clones, with around 90% found just once. The sequenced sample was peripheral blood. Every receptor here comes from a human donor in a cohort sampled during active COVID-19.

This sequence joins TRBV4-1 and TRBJ2-7; 10 bases map to TRBD2. CDR3 length: 18 amino acids. From germline, CDR1 is MGHRA and CDR2 YSYEKL. The V segment lost 4 bases and the J segment 0 bases; nucleotides outside the gene matches: 12. CDR3 loop: CASSPSLIRLAGSYEQYF. CDR3 nucleotides: TGCGCCAGCAGCCCTTCCCTTATCAGACTAGCGGGCTCCTACGAGCAGTACTTC.

This chain's CDR3 is CASSPPGTGNIEQFF. The CDR3 nucleotides read TGTGCCAGCTCACCACCGGGGACAGGGAATATTGAGCAGTTCTTC. This chain uses TRBV18 with TRBJ2-1; 9 bases map to TRBD1. Trimming cost V 0 bases and J 9 bases; bases outside gene matches: 6. This CDR3 is 15 amino acids long. CDR1 and CDR2 from the germline V gene are KGHSH and LQKENI.

The chain has TRBV10-2 and TRBJ2-7; 9 bases align to TRBD2. The CDR3 is made up of 14 amino acids. Unmatched junction bases numbered 10, after V lost 7 bases and J lost 6 bases. The germline V gene has CDR1 WSHSY and CDR2 SAAADI. This chain's CDR3 is CASTSGTSSLEQYF. In DNA form, the CDR3 reads TGCGCCAGCACTAGCGGGACTAGCAGTCTCGAGCAGTACTTC.

This clone appeared a single time. In DNA form, the CDR3 reads TGTGCCAGCAGCCTCTTTGCGTCGGGCAATGAGCAGTTCTTC. It is translated as CASSLFASGNEQFF. The chain links TRBV13 to TRBJ2-1; no definite D call. Germline assignment: CDR1 PRHDT and CDR2 FYEKMQ (reference sequence). The CDR3 consists of 14 residues. V lost 5 bases and J lost 6, with 14 bases in between.

The rearrangement joins TRBV11-2 to TRBJ1-2; no clear D gene. V lost 0 bases and J lost 5, with 7 bases in between. The CDR3 spans 13 residues. Germline values: CDR1 SGHAT, CDR2 FQNNGV. The CDR3 DNA reads TGTGCCAGCAGCTTAGATTACAGATATGGCTACACCTTC. This gives the protein CASSLDYRYGYTF.

The chain combines TRBV27 with TRBJ2-1; TRBD2 matches at 9 bases. The CDR3 covers 16 residues. Per germline, CDR1 MNHEY and CDR2 SMNVEV (reference sequence). V lost 5 bases, J lost 7 bases, and 12 bases stayed unmatched. In DNA form, the CDR3 reads TGTGCCAGCAGTCCCCTGAGTAGCGGGAGTAAAAATGAGCAGTTCTTC. It encodes CASSPLSSGSKNEQFF.

This clone was found once. The genes are TRBV7-9 and TRBJ2-7, with D tentatively TRBD1 (6 bases). Germline V gene data show CDR1 as SEHNR and CDR2 as FQNEAQ (reference sequence). V was trimmed by 5 bases and J by 2 bases, leaving 10 bases between them. The length of the CDR3 is 13 residues. As DNA, the CDR3 is TGTGCCAGCAGCCCTCAGGGGACCTACGAGCAGTACTTC. Translation: CASSPQGTYEQYF.

The chain recombines TRBV27 with TRBJ2-7; 8 bases fit TRBD2. Losses at the gene ends were 10 bases for V and 6 bases for J; bases not matched to a gene: 11. The CDR3 totals 13 residues. CDR1 MNHEY and CDR2 SMNVEV come from the germline V gene (reference sequence). The CDR3 nucleotides are TGTGCCACCCAAGGCGGGGGGCAGGTCGAGCAGTACTTC. Translated, it gives CATQGGGQVEQYF.

The chain carries TRBV3-1 (or the pseudogene TRBV3-2) and TRBJ2-1, with TRBD2 identical over 15 bases. Germline-derived CDR1 and CDR2 are LGHDT and YNNKEL (reference sequence). The length of the CDR3 is 18 residues. The V and J ends lost 3 bases and 4 bases, in that order; junction bases with no gene match: 7. CDR3 loop: CASSQAGTSGRLYNEQFF. The CDR3 nucleotides are TGTGCCAGCAGCCAGGCAGGGACTAGCGGGAGGTTATACAATGAGCAGTTCTTC.

A note on this clone: The same CDR3 is also encoded by other DNA sequences in this sample. The J gene is TRBJ2-7, the V gene TRBV11-2; D perhaps matches TRBD2 (5 bases). The CDR3 length is 14 residues. The V gene lost 1 base and the J gene lost 1 base, with 8 bases spanning the gap. The germline CDR1 and CDR2 sequences are SGHAT and FQNNGV. The chain's CDR3 is CASSLGTLSYEQYF. CDR3 nucleotide sequence: TGTGCCAGCAGCTTAGGGACTCTTTCCTACGAGCAGTACTTC. Based on the CDR3 plus reference TRBV11-2 and TRBJ2-7, the full variable domain is EAGVAQSPRYKIIEKRQSVAFWCNPISGHATLYWYQQILGQGPKLLIQFQNNGVVDDSQLPKDRFSAERLKGVDSTLKIQPAKLEDSAVYLCASSLGTLSYEQYFGPGTRLTVT.

The chain has TRBV25-1 and TRBJ1-4; no definite D call. The CDR3 spans 12 residues. The V end was cut by 3 bases, the J end by 10 bases, with 9 bases between. CDR1 and CDR2 from the germline V gene are MGHDK and SYGVNS. CDR3 in amino acids: CASSDPVGKLFF. CDR3 bases: TGTGCCAGCAGTGACCCGGTCGGAAAACTGTTTTTT.

The rearrangement uses TRBV5-8 and TRBJ2-7; 10 bases align to TRBD2. The CDR3 runs 14 residues. From germline, CDR1 is SGHTS and CDR2 YDEGEE. The V gene end was trimmed by 5 bases and the J gene end by 2 bases; junction bases not matched to a gene: 4. Written as DNA, the CDR3 is TGTGCCAGCAGTATAGCGGGAGGAACCTACGAGCAGTACTTC. Translated: CASSIAGGTYEQYF.

The chain combines TRBV10-3 with TRBJ2-5; weak D call: TRBD2 (6 bases). V lost 10 bases to trimming and J lost 2 bases, with 20 bases between them. The CDR3 covers 15 residues. Per germline, CDR1 ENHRY and CDR2 SYGVKD. The DNA for the CDR3 is TGTGCCACCCGGGCCGGACTACCCGTTCAAGAGACCCAGTACTTC. The encoded protein is CATRAGLPVQETQYF.

There are a few counts of this clone. V is TRBV7-9 and J is TRBJ1-2; D not resolved. Deletions cut 1 base from V and 5 bases from J, with 5 bases between. This CDR3 contains 12 residues. Germline CDR1 reads SEHNR; CDR2 reads FQNEAQ (reference sequence). CDR3 amino acids: CASSLGVYGYTF. CDR3 in DNA: TGTGCCAGCAGCTTAGGAGTATATGGCTACACCTTC.

The table lists this clone with a few counts. The V gene is TRBV5-6, the J gene TRBJ1-2, with 7 bases that match TRBD1. Trimming took 3 bases from V and 2 from J; bases not matched to a gene: 4. The CDR3 totals 14 residues. CDR1 is SGHDT and CDR2 is YYEEEE in the germline V gene. The CDR3 DNA reads TGTGCCAGCAGCTACAGGGGTTTCAACTATGGCTACACCTTC. It is translated as CASSYRGFNYGYTF.

The chain recombines TRBV7-6 with TRBJ2-7; 7 positions agree with TRBD2. The CDR3 is 16 residues long. CDR1 and CDR2 (germline): SGHVS, FNYEAQ. Unmatched junction bases numbered 7, after V lost 2 bases and J lost 0 bases. The CDR3 reads CASSLLGGGSSYEQYF. The CDR3 nucleotides read TGTGCCAGCAGCTTACTTGGTGGCGGGAGCTCCTACGAGCAGTACTTC.

This clone was counted only a few times. The genes are TRBV7-9 and TRBJ2-5; weak D call: TRBD1 (6 bases). This CDR3 contains 15 residues. V lost 2 bases and J 0 bases, leaving 10 bases between the germline ends. The germline V gene has CDR1 SEHNR and CDR2 FQNEAQ (reference sequence). The CDR3 region is CASSLQGLDQETQYF. The CDR3 region has the DNA TGTGCCAGCAGCTTACAGGGGCTGGACCAAGAGACCCAGTACTTC.

CDR3 protein: CASTGGLTNEKLFF. In nucleotides, the CDR3 is TGCGCCAGCACGGGAGGTTTGACTAATGAAAAACTGTTTTTT. This chain joins TRBV5-1 and TRBJ1-4, with no clear D. This CDR3 is 14 amino acids long. Germline-derived CDR1 and CDR2 are SGHRS and YFSETQ. V was clipped by 6 bases and J by 2 bases, with 11 bases between them.

This chain connects TRBV30 to TRBJ1-1; tentatively, D is TRBD1 (6 bases). The CDR3 covers 13 residues. CDR1 GTSNPN and CDR2 SVGIG come from the germline V gene (reference sequence). Trimming stripped 0 bases from V and 8 bases from J, with 13 bases between. For the CDR3, the DNA is TGTGCCTGGAGTGTACTGGACCAGGGGGAAGCTTTCTTT. Its translation: CAWSVLDQGEAFF.

The CDR3 bases are TGTGCCAGCAGTGAACGGGGGGGTCGGGCTGAAGCTTTCTTT. Its protein product is CASSERGGRAEAFF. The J gene is TRBJ1-1, the V gene TRBV6-1; TRBD1 is a possible D gene (5 bases). V lost 2 bases and J lost 6, with 13 bases in between. CDR1 is MNHNS and CDR2 is SASEGT in the germline V gene. The CDR3 spans 14 residues.

V gene TRBV7-9 combines with J gene TRBJ2-5; tentative D call: TRBD1 (6 bases). The CDR3 covers 13 residues. Germline CDR1 reads SEHNR; CDR2 reads FQNEAQ (reference sequence). V dropped 5 bases and J dropped 2 bases, with 9 bases sitting between them. Written as DNA, the CDR3 is TGTGCCAGCAGCCGGACAGTACAAGAGACCCAGTACTTC. Its protein is CASSRTVQETQYF.

This clone has only a few counts. The genes are TRBV5-8 and TRBJ2-7; 8 positions agree with TRBD1. The CDR3 covers 18 residues. Germline V gene lookup returns CDR1 SGHTS and CDR2 YDEGEE. Trimming took 2 bases from V and 1 from J; bases not matched to a gene: 14. The CDR3 loop reads CASSLRIALGTGSYEQYF. The CDR3 DNA follows: TGTGCCAGCAGCTTAAGAATTGCGTTAGGGACAGGTTCCTACGAGCAGTACTTC. The whole variable domain, remainder taken from reference TRBV5-8 and TRBJ2-7, is EAGVTQSPTHLIKTRGQQATLRCSPISGHTSVYWYQQALGLGLQFLLWYDEGEERNRGNFPPRFSGRQFPNYSSELNVNALELEDSALYLCASSLRIALGTGSYEQYFGPGTRLTVT.

The V and J genes are TRBV18 and TRBJ2-2, with 12 nucleotides matching TRBD2. V trimming: 3 bases; J trimming: 5 bases; junction bases outside the gene matches: 7. Germline V lookup: CDR1 KGHSH, CDR2 LQKENI. The CDR3 is made up of 17 amino acids. CDR3 protein: CASSPRTSGERTGELFF. The DNA for the CDR3 is TGTGCCAGCTCACCTAGGACTAGCGGGGAGAGGACCGGGGAGCTGTTTTTT. Drawing the rest from reference TRBV18 and TRBJ2-2, the complete variable domain is NAGVMQNPRHLVRRRGQEARLRCSPMKGHSHVYWYRQLPEEGLKFMVYLQKENIIDESGMPKERFSAEFPKEGPSILRIQQVVRGDSAAYFCASSPRTSGERTGELFFGEGSRLTVL.

The CDR3 DNA sequence: TGTGCCAGCTCACCACAACAGGGGGGGACTGAAGCTTTCTTT. Encoded protein: CASSPQQGGTEAFF. The J gene is TRBJ1-1, the V gene TRBV18, with 8 bases fitting TRBD1. The CDR3 covers 14 residues. Germline V gene sequence: CDR1 KGHSH, CDR2 LQKENI. The V and J ends lost 1 base and 5 bases, in that order; junction bases with no gene match: 3.

This chain links TRBV27 with TRBJ2-1, with 7 positions matching TRBD2. V shed 1 base and J 9 bases; nucleotides not matched to a gene: 3. Germline V CDR1 and CDR2: MNHEY, SMNVEV (reference sequence). The CDR3 totals 13 residues. In DNA form, the CDR3 reads TGTGCCAGCAGTTTATACAGCGGGACTGAGCAGTTCTTC. Amino acids: CASSLYSGTEQFF.

This sequence joins TRBV30 and TRBJ1-3; TRBD1 is a possible D gene (6 bases). There are 13 residues in the CDR3. Deletions cut 4 bases from V and 13 bases from J, with 20 bases between. The V gene's germline CDR1 is GTSNPN and CDR2 SVGIG (reference sequence). In DNA, the CDR3 is TGTGCCTGGAAAACAGGCATAAACAGGGAAATATATTTT. As protein: CAWKTGINREIYF. Full variable domain (missing parts from reference TRBV30 and TRBJ1-3): SQTIHQWPATLVQPVGSPLSLECTVEGTSNPNLYWYRQAAGRGLQLLFYSVGIGQISSEVPQNLSASRPQDRQFILSSKKLLLSDSGFYLCAWKTGINREIYFGEGSWLTVV.